The sequence of this T cell receptor beta chain was determined in a study of T cell repertoires in cytomegalovirus infection. Across the whole study: From public TCR beta signatures came an indication of both CMV infection and matching HLA type. General observations from the study: Identification of carriers of CMV plus the relevant HLA was achieved through cumulative public TCR beta family frequency. CMV-specific TCR beta clonotypes restricted by HLA-C dominated the ex vivo response.

TCRdb re-analysed the reads in MiXCR, keeping a single row per CDR3 protein. The top ten hold 40% to 55% of the sample, which has some 270,000 distinct CDR3 sequences, about 15% seen once. This clonotype occurred many times. Its antigen remains unknown. Per the germline V gene, CDR1 is MDHEN and CDR2 is SYDVKM. The V segment lost 5 bases and the J segment 9 bases; nucleotides outside the gene matches: 17. This CDR3 has 17 residues. This TCR was sampled from a human donor in good health (CMV status not recorded). Some clones in this sample may be carry-over from other donors' samples. The sequenced sample consisted of CD8+ T cells from PBMCs. The J gene is TRBJ2-1, the V gene TRBV28; 9 bases agree with TRBD1. The CDR3 sequence: CASSPTYGTGFNSEQFF. The CDR3 coding sequence is TGTGCCAGCAGTCCAACATACGGGACAGGGTTCAATAGTGAGCAGTTCTTC.